One and the same sample provided the 23 T cell receptor beta chains below, sequenced in a study of prognosis after radiotherapy for stage I lung cancer. It was by two-round multiplex PCR that TCR beta CDR3 was amplified from genomic DNA. Primers specific to each TRBV and TRBJ gene were used in first-round PCR. TCRdb reanalysed the multiplex PCR reads using MiXCR and keeps one entry per CDR3 protein. Found here are 20,000 or so distinct CDR3 sequences, roughly 30% of them singletons; the top ten hold under 25%. The source material was PBMCs, sampled before or after stereotactic body radiation therapy (not recorded which). Receptors were obtained from a donor of 50 years or more with non-small cell lung cancer.

This clonotype showed up many times. V gene TRBV11-2 combines with J gene TRBJ1-1, with D hard to call. The CDR3 covers 14 residues. V lost 3 bases to trimming and J lost 3 bases, with 11 bases between them. Germline-derived CDR1 and CDR2 are SGHAT and FQNNGV. For the CDR3, the DNA is TGTGCCAGCAGCTTGACCCCCGGTTACACTGAAGCTTTCTTT. It translates to CASSLTPGYTEAFF.

Points on this clonotype: The germline gene is not matched at one end of the junction; a read error may be the cause. The genes are TRBV19 and TRBJ2-1; D may be TRBD1 (6 bases). The CDR3 is 15 amino acids. Germline CDR1 reads LNHDA; CDR2 reads SQIVND (reference sequence). The CDR3 DNA reads TGTGCCAGTAGTATACCGGACAGAGAAGTGGGTGAGCGGTTCTTC. Protein: CASSIPDREVGERFF. Filled out from reference TRBV19 and TRBJ2-1, the complete variable domain reads DGGITQSPKYLFRKEGQNVTLSCEQNLNHDAMYWYRQDPGQGLRLIYYSQIVNDFQKGDIAEGYSVSREKKESFPLTVTSAQKNPTAFYLCASSIPDREVGERFFGPGTRLTVL.

This clonotype was recorded at least ten times. This rearrangement joins TRBV30 to TRBJ2-7; either TRBD1 or TRBD2 may fit D (6 bases each). CDR1 is GTSNPN, CDR2 SVGIG, per germline (reference sequence). The CDR3 is made up of 14 amino acids. V was shortened by 2 bases and J by 4 bases, with 15 bases between the two germline ends. The CDR3, as DNA: TGTGCCTGGAGTTCAGGGGAGGTTGTGTACGAGCAGTACTTC. Encoded protein: CAWSSGEVVYEQYF.

This clonotype was picked up one time. This probably arose from a read error, given a far larger clone one base away. The chain uses TRBV6-4 and TRBJ1-6; tentatively, D is TRBD1 (5 bases). The V end lost 7 bases, the J end lost 7 bases, and 11 bases lay between the germline ends. Germline values: CDR1 MRHNA, CDR2 SNTAGT. The CDR3 is 13 amino acids. CDR3 coding DNA: TGTGCCAGCATCAACCGGGACAATTCACCCCTCCACTTT. Translation gives CASINRDNSPLHF.

This clonotype was seen at least ten times. The chain has TRBV20-1 and TRBJ2-3, with 10 bases that match TRBD2. The ends lost 6 bases at V and 4 bases at J; junction bases unmatched: 16. This CDR3 has 17 amino acids. CDR1 and CDR2 (germline): DFQATT, SNEGSKA (reference sequence). The DNA of the CDR3 is TGCAGTGCCCAAGCAAATTCCGGGACTAGCGCCCCAGATACGCAGTATTTT. Residues: CSAQANSGTSAPDTQYF.

In this sample, this clonotype turned up many times. The chain uses TRBV13 and TRBJ1-1, with a weak D call TRBD1 (5 bases). CDR1 and CDR2 from the germline V gene are PRHDT and FYEKMQ (reference sequence). Trimming took 0 bases from V and 1 from J, leaving 12 bases between them. The length of the CDR3 is 16 residues. CDR3 DNA sequence: TGTGCCAGCAGCTTAGGCTTGGGACGGGCGAACACTGAAGCTTTCTTT. Protein sequence: CASSLGLGRANTEAFF.

By share of the sample, this clonotype is medium-sized. The chain employs TRBV12-3 or TRBV12-4 and TRBJ2-3; TRBD2 matches at 8 bases. V gave up 3 bases and J gave up 5 bases; unmatched junction bases: 7. The CDR3 contains 15 residues. In nucleotides, the CDR3 is TGTGCCAGCAGTTTCTCGGGAGGGCCGGGAGATACGCAGTATTTT. Protein: CASSFSGGPGDTQYF.

A remark on this clonotype: The junction does not match germline at one end; this may be a read error. This chain joins TRBV27 and TRBJ2-3; 11 positions agree with TRBD2. This CDR3 has 17 residues. Germline-derived CDR1 and CDR2 are MNHEY and SMNVEV (reference sequence). This CDR3 is CANIPLGLAEITDTQYF. DNA of the CDR3: TGTGCCAACATCCCCCTGGGACTAGCGGAGATCACAGATACTCAGTATTTT.

This clonotype was detected ten times or more. The V and J genes are TRBV30 and TRBJ1-1; D unresolved. Trimming pared 2 bases from V and 2 bases from J, leaving 6 bases between. The germline CDR1 and CDR2 sequences are GTSNPN and SVGIG (reference sequence). The CDR3 runs to 12 residues. The CDR3 sequence: CAWSYTNTEAFF. The DNA of the CDR3 is TGTGCCTGGAGTTATACTAACACTGAAGCTTTCTTT.

This clonotype was seen many times. The CDR3 loop reads CAWSQPASLSYNEQFF. The DNA for the CDR3 is TGTGCCTGGAGCCAACCTGCGTCCCTGTCCTACAATGAGCAGTTCTTC. This chain links TRBV30 with TRBJ2-1; D unresolved. The CDR3 totals 16 residues. Germline CDR1 is GTSNPN and CDR2 is SVGIG (reference sequence). Trimming removed 3 bases from V and 1 base from J, with 16 bases in between. The full variable domain, its missing parts supplied by reference TRBV30 and TRBJ2-1, is SQTIHQWPATLVQPVGSPLSLECTVEGTSNPNLYWYRQAAGRGLQLLFYSVGIGQISSEVPQNLSASRPQDRQFILSSKKLLLSDSGFYLCAWSQPASLSYNEQFFGPGTRLTVL.

This clonotype turned up a few times. This chain uses TRBV5-4 with TRBJ2-1; maybe TRBD1 (6 bases). CDR3 length: 14 residues. The germline gives CDR1 SGHNT, CDR2 YYREEE (reference sequence). V shed 4 bases and J shed 3 bases, with 11 bases lying between them. In DNA form, the CDR3 reads TGTGCCAGCAGCATAGGACAGATCTACAATGAGCAGTTCTTC. The encoded protein is CASSIGQIYNEQFF. Variable domain in full (rest from reference TRBV5-4 and TRBJ2-1): ETGVTQSPTHLIKTRGQQVTLRCSSQSGHNTVSWYQQALGQGPQFIFQYYREEENGRGNFPPRFSGLQFPNYSSELNVNALELDDSALYLCASSIGQIYNEQFFGPGTRLTVL.

The chain couples TRBV6-1 to TRBJ1-1, with 9 nucleotides matching TRBD1. V shed 5 bases, J shed 4 bases, and the junction held 17 bases outside the gene matches. Looked up from germline, CDR1 is MNHNS and CDR2 is SASEGT. The CDR3 has 18 residues. The CDR3 loop is CASSQTGGASSVSTEAFF. CDR3 nucleotides: TGTGCCAGCAGTCAAACAGGGGGCGCGTCTTCGGTGAGCACTGAAGCTTTCTTT.

The V and J genes are TRBV11-2 and TRBJ2-7, with 9 bases that match TRBD1. Germline CDR1 is SGHAT and CDR2 is FQNNGV. CDR3 length: 12 residues. V was clipped by 6 bases and J by 10 bases; unmatched bases: 7. CDR3 DNA sequence: TGTGCCAGCAGGGGGACAGGGCCCTACCAGTACTTC. It is translated as CASRGTGPYQYF.

About this clonotype itself: At one boundary the junction diverges from the germline segment, which might be a read error. The chain employs TRBV11-2 and TRBJ1-2, with D hard to call. The CDR3 spans 11 residues. The germline V gene has CDR1 SGHAT and CDR2 FQNNGV. The CDR3 nucleotides are TGTGCGAGCAGCGAAGGCGGTGGCTACACCTTC. This codes for CASSEGGGYTF.

The V call is TRBV6-2 or TRBV6-3, the J call TRBJ1-3; unclear D gene. There are 16 residues in the CDR3. Per the germline V gene, CDR1 is MNHEY and CDR2 is SVGEGT. Trimming removed 5 bases from V and 14 bases from J, with 28 bases in between. The CDR3 protein is CASSRQATISGNIVYF. The DNA for the CDR3 is TGTGCCAGCAGTCGGCAGGCGACCATCTCTGGAAACATCGTATATTTT.

The chain uses TRBV6-1 and TRBJ2-2, with a weak D call TRBD2 (6 bases). V dropped 5 bases and J dropped 5 bases, with 12 bases sitting between them. Germline V gene sequence: CDR1 MNHNS, CDR2 SASEGT. CDR3 length: 14 residues. The CDR3 reads CASSPTRRTGELFF. The CDR3 region has the DNA TGTGCCAGCAGTCCGACTAGGAGAACCGGGGAGCTGTTTTTT.

Many counts were recorded for this clonotype. The chain joins TRBV3-1 to TRBJ2-2, with 12 nucleotides matching TRBD2. V trimming: 3 bases; J trimming: 4 bases; junction bases outside the gene matches: 6. Germline V gene sequence: CDR1 LGHDT, CDR2 YNNKEL (reference sequence). The CDR3 totals 17 residues. CDR3 protein: CASSQPRTSGITGELFF. In DNA, the CDR3 is TGTGCCAGCAGCCAGCCCAGGACTAGCGGGATCACCGGGGAGCTGTTTTTT.

This clonotype was detected ten times or more. CDR3 DNA: TGTGCCAGCAGCACGACTAGCGGGAGAGTGGGAGATACGCAGTATTTT. This translates into CASSTTSGRVGDTQYF. The chain has TRBV4-2 and TRBJ2-3; 12 bases agree with TRBD2. Germline CDR1 LGHNA, CDR2 YNFKEQ. The CDR3 covers 16 residues. Germline trimming cut 5 bases from V and 5 bases from J; bases unmatched to any gene: 8.

This clonotype is medium-sized in the sample. The V gene is TRBV20-1, the J gene TRBJ2-1, with 12 bases aligning to TRBD2. Trimming removed 3 bases from V and 10 bases from J; junction bases left unmatched: 4. The CDR3 has 13 residues. The germline V gene has CDR1 DFQATT and CDR2 SNEGSKA (reference sequence). CDR3 loop: CSARGLAGLEQFF. Written as DNA, the CDR3 is TGCAGTGCTAGGGGACTAGCGGGTTTGGAGCAGTTCTTC.

This clonotype was observed at least ten times. The chain links TRBV4-2 to TRBJ2-1; 7 bases fit TRBD2. Per the germline V gene, CDR1 is LGHNA and CDR2 is YNFKEQ. After removal of 3 bases from V and 3 bases from J, the junction contained 11 bases not matched to a gene. The CDR3 is 17 amino acids. The CDR3 protein is CASSHRLFREDYNEQFF. The DNA of the CDR3 is TGTGCCAGCAGCCACCGACTTTTTCGGGAGGACTACAATGAGCAGTTCTTC.

This clonotype ranks as medium-sized (0.01 to 0.1%). This rearrangement joins TRBV11-2 to TRBJ1-6; D is ambiguous. Germline V gene sequence: CDR1 SGHAT, CDR2 FQNNGV. V was pared by 7 bases and J by 10 bases, with 17 bases between. The CDR3 has 14 amino acids. The CDR3 spells CASTQTPMDSPLHF. The CDR3 DNA reads as TGTGCCAGCACACAAACTCCGATGGACTCACCCCTCCACTTT.

Relative to its sample, this clonotype is medium-sized. This chain joins TRBV5-1 and TRBJ2-1, with TRBD2 matching over 7 bases. Trimming at V came to 4 bases and at J to 2 bases, leaving 3 bases not matched to a gene. Per germline, CDR1 SGHRS and CDR2 YFSETQ. The CDR3 has 14 residues. The CDR3, as DNA: TGCGCCAGCAGCCCCGGGGGGACCTACAATGAGCAGTTCTTC. Translated: CASSPGGTYNEQFF.

This clonotype has at least ten counts. The V and J genes are TRBV27 and TRBJ2-7; 9 bases match TRBD2. J gave up 3 bases and V 6 bases, and 9 bases lay outside the gene matches. CDR1 is MNHEY, CDR2 SMNVEV, per germline (reference sequence). The CDR3 covers 15 residues. The CDR3 DNA reads as TGTGCCAGCAGCCTACAGGGACTAGCCCTCTACGAGCAGTACTTC. Translation gives CASSLQGLALYEQYF.